This TCR beta chain derives from a study of blood T cell repertoires in COVID-19. At the level of the study: Acute and convalescent COVID-19 specimens originated in the United States, Italy and Spain.

The CDR3 consists of 13 residues. CDR1 and CDR2 from the germline V gene are SGHRS and YFSETQ. V was cut by 4 bases and J by 2 bases, with 9 bases left in between. Libraries were prepared by immunoSEQ multiplex PCR; TCRdb keeps only in-frame clonotypes and omits some of them. The table has 200,000 to 250,000 clones, under 85% seen once. The chain couples TRBV5-1 to TRBJ1-2, with D possibly TRBD1 on 6 matching bases. The receptor comes from a man aged 60 to 75 who had recovered from COVID-19. The sample comprised PBMCs or T cells enriched from blood (not recorded which). The CDR3 DNA sequence: TGCGCCAGCAGCAGAGGGACAAACTATGGCTACACCTTC. This translates into CASSRGTNYGYTF.